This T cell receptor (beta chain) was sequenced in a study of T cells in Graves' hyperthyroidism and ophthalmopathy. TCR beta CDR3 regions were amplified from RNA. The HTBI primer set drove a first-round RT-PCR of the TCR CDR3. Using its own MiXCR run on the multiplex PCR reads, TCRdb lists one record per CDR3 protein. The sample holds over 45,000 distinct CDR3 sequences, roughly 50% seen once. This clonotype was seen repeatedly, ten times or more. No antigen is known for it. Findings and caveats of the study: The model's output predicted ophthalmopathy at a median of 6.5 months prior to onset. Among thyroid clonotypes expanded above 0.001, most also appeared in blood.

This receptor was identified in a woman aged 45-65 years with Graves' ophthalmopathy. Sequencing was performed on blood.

The CDR3 region is CASSLSGDNEQFF. For the CDR3, the DNA is TGTGCCAGCAGCTTATCAGGGGACAATGAGCAGTTCTTC. The gene calls are TRBV7-3 and TRBJ2-1; D possibly corresponds to TRBD1 (6 bases). V dropped 2 bases and J dropped 5 bases, with 7 bases sitting between them. The CDR3 spans 13 residues. The germline gives CDR1 SGHTA, CDR2 FQGTGA.